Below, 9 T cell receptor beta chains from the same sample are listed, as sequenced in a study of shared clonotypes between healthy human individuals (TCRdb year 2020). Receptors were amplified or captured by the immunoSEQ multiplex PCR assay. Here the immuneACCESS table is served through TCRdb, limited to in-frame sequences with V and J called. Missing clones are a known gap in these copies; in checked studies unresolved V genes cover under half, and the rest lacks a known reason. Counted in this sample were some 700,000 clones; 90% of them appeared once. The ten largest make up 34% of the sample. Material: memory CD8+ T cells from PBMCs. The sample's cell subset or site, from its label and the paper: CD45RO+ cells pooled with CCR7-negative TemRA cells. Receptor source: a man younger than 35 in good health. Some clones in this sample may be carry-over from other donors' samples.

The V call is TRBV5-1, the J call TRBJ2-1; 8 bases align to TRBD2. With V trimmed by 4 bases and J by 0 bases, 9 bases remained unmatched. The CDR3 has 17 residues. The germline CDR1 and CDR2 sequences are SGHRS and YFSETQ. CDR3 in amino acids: CASSLGLAGGSYNEQFF. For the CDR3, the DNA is TGCGCCAGCAGCCTGGGGTTGGCGGGAGGCTCCTACAATGAGCAGTTCTTC.

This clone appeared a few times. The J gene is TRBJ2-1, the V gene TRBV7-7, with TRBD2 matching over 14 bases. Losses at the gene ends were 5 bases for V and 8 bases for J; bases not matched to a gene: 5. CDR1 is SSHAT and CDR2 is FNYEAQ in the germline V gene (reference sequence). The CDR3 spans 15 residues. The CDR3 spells CASSPGTSGSDEQFF. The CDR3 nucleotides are TGTGCCAGCAGCCCCGGGACTAGCGGGAGTGATGAGCAGTTCTTC. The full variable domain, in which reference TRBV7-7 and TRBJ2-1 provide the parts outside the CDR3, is GAGVSQSPRYKVTKRGQDVTLRCDPISSHATLYWYQQALGQGPEFLTYFNYEAQPDKSGLPSDRFSAERPEGSISTLTIQRTEQRDSAMYRCASSPGTSGSDEQFFGPGTRLTVL.

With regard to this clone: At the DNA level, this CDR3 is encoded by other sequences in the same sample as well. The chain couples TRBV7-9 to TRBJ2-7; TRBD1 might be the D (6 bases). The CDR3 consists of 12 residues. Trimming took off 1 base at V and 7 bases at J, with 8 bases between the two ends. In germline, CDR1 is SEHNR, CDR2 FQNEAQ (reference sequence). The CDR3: CASSLGGREQYF. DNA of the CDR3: TGTGCCAGCAGCTTAGGGGGGCGGGAGCAGTACTTC.

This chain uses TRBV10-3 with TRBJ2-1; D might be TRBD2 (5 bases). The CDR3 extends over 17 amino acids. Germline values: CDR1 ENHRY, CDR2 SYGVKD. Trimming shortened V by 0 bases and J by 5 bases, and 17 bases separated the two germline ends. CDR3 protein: CAISESNYREAHNEQFF. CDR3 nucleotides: TGTGCCATCAGTGAGTCGAATTACCGGGAAGCCCACAATGAGCAGTTCTTC.

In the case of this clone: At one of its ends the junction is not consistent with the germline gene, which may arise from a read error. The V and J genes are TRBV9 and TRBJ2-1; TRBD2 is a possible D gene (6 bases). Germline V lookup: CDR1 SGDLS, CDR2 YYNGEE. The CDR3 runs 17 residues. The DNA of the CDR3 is TGTGCCAGCGGCGTTGGGACTGAAGCGGACCACTACAATGAGCAGTTCTTC. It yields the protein CASGVGTEADHYNEQFF.

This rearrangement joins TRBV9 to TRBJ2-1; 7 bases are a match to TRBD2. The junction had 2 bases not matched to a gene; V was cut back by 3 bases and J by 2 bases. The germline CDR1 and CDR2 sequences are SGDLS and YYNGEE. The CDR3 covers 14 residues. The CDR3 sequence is CASSGEGPYNEQFF. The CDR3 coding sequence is TGTGCCAGCAGCGGGGAGGGTCCCTACAATGAGCAGTTCTTC.

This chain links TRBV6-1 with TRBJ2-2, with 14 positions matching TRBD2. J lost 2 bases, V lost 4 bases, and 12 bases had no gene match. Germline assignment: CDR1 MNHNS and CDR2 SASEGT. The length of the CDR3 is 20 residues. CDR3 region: CASSGGVGTSGRVNTGELFF. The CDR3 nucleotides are TGTGCCAGCAGTGGCGGGGTCGGGACTAGCGGGAGAGTTAACACCGGGGAGCTGTTTTTT.

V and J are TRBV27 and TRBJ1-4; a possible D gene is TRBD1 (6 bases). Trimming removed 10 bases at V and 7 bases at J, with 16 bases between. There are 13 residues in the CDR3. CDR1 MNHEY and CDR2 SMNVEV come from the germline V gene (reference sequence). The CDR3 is CATAGRGGEKLFF. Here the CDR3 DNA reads TGTGCCACCGCTGGCAGGGGTGGTGAAAAACTGTTTTTT.

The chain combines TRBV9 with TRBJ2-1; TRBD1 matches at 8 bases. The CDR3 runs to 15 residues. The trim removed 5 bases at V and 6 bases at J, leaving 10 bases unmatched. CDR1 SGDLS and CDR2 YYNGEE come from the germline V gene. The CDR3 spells CASSGQGSIRNEQFF. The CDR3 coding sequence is TGTGCCAGCAGTGGACAGGGCTCCATTCGCAATGAGCAGTTCTTC. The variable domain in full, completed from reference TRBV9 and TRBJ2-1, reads DSGVTQTPKHLITATGQRVTLRCSPRSGDLSVYWYQQSLDQGLQFLIQYYNGEERAKGNILERFSAQQFPDLHSELNLSSLELGDSALYFCASSGQGSIRNEQFFGPGTRLTVL.